This note documents a single T cell receptor (beta chain) sequence. The table lists this clonotype with a few counts. Its target antigen remains unknown. The sample holds no much larger clone one base away, and base qualities are not on file. This entry belongs to a study of post-analysis software for immune sequencing data (dated by TCRdb to between 2014 and 2017). In terms of the full investigation: Disease courses on record covered relapsing-remitting, secondary progressive and progressive-relapsing multiple sclerosis, though some patients had no subtype annotation. The multiple sclerosis patient repertoires were compared with 11 previously published healthy control repertoires from donors aged 6 to 25 years. A subset of samples was prepared in parallel using single-end sample barcoding, then pooled and co-amplified after Illumina adapter ligation.

What the work shows at the level of the full study, not this receptor alone: Patients showed significantly higher frequencies than controls for five TRBV segments, among them TRBV5-6, TRBV5-1 and TRBV20-1. The multiple sclerosis patient group was slightly younger than the control group. Direct clustering with F measure revealed strong co-clustering of samples prepared in the same batch, which led to a batch-effect correction. Multiple sclerosis patients had significantly lower normalized Chao1 diversity than controls, a result that suggests substantial peripheral T-cell clonal expansion.

The CDR3 covers 10 residues, taking in both the cysteine and the phenylalanine. Only CDR3 DNA is held: 30 bases, read in frame from base 1. Via the germline V gene, CDR1 is SQVTM and CDR2 ANQGSEA. V gives up 3 bases and J gives up 8 bases, and the segment between their germline ends measures 7 bases. To demonstrate the VDJtools post-analysis software, TCR beta repertoires were profiled from the peripheral blood of about 13 young patients with multiple sclerosis. The multiple sclerosis patients were children and adolescents ranging in age from roughly 6 to 16 years. The receptor library was made with PCR. Sequenced on an Illumina HiSeq 2500. To reduce PCR and sequencing biases, unique molecular identifiers were incorporated into the TCR beta cDNA libraries. Per 1 to 10 million input T cells, around 500,000 cDNA molecules were obtained, such that each molecule approximated one T cell. Patient libraries were prepared and sequenced with the same protocol used for the earlier healthy control dataset. Samples belonging to the same batch were prepared together, multiplexed and sequenced on a shared HiSeq lane. Per the original workflow: MIGEC handled the raw barcoded reads, throwing out single-read molecular identifier groups before consensus assembly and CDR3 extraction. VDJtools was used for post-analysis of the clonotype tables, and diversity was normalized by down-sampling every dataset to the size of the smallest sample. Repertoire overlap clustering matched CDR3 amino acid but not nucleotide sequences to correct batch-related cross-sample contamination. Starting from the raw public reads, TCRdb applied fastp trimming at Q25, assembled clones with MiXCR and retained in-frame beta chains. Records with the same CDR3 protein are collapsed into one entry carrying the most frequent genes and DNA. Here the V and J calls rest on TCRdb's processing, not on the authors' analysis. The sample data list over 700,000 distinct CDR3 sequences, and just under 30% of these were observed just once. The top ten hold 0.5% to 0.6% of the sample.

The sample was blood. The source is a girl aged 10 to 17 with multiple sclerosis. The V gene is TRBV29-1 and the J gene is TRBJ1-2, and perhaps TRBD1 as D gene, on 5 matching bases. The DNA is TGCAGCGTTGAGGGGGAAGGCTACACCTTC. The resulting protein is CSVEGEGYTF.